Presented here are 15 T cell receptor beta chains from one specimen sequenced in a study of blood T cell repertoires in COVID-19. Assay used: immunoSEQ multiplex PCR; TCRdb lists only in-frame clones, some missing. The sample comprises around 97,000 clones, about 87% of which are singletons, and 15% to 20% rests with the top ten. Material: peripheral blood. These receptors originate from a human donor in a cohort sampled during active COVID-19.

This clone is a singleton in its sample. The chain uses TRBV4-1 and TRBJ1-5; maybe TRBD1 (6 bases). The CDR3 is 17 amino acids. V shed 1 base and J shed 1 base, with 14 bases lying between them. Germline assignment: CDR1 MGHRA and CDR2 YSYEKL. In DNA, the CDR3 is TGCGCCAGCAGCCAAGTGAGGGCAGGGGAAAGCAATCAGCCCCAGCATTTT. This codes for CASSQVRAGESNQPQHF.

The chain carries TRBV25-1 and TRBJ2-3, with D perhaps matching TRBD1 (6 bases). Trimming left V 10 bases short and J 8 bases short, with 19 bases between. CDR3 length: 13 residues. Germline assignment: CDR1 MGHDK and CDR2 SYGVNS. Written as DNA, the CDR3 is TGTGCCACAGTGGACGCAATCAGGGGTACGCAGTATTTT. This translates into CATVDAIRGTQYF.

The rearrangement joins TRBV29-1 to TRBJ2-7; a weak D match, TRBD2 (7 bases). Germline assignment: CDR1 SQVTM and CDR2 ANQGSEA. There are 13 residues in the CDR3. The V end lost 4 bases, the J end lost 3 bases, and 13 bases lay between the germline ends. The CDR3 DNA follows: TGCAGCGTTGGATCGGGGGGCCACTACGAGCAGTACTTC. It yields the protein CSVGSGGHYEQYF.

The chain has TRBV9 and TRBJ2-2; 13 bases match TRBD2. The J segment lost 3 bases and the V segment lost 2 bases, leaving 7 bases of the junction unmatched. Per germline, CDR1 SGDLS and CDR2 YYNGEE. The CDR3 extends over 18 amino acids. CDR3 loop: CASSVGLAGDRDTGELFF. DNA of the CDR3: TGTGCCAGCAGCGTCGGACTAGCGGGGGACCGGGACACCGGGGAGCTGTTTTTT. The full variable domain, its missing parts supplied by reference TRBV9 and TRBJ2-2, is DSGVTQTPKHLITATGQRVTLRCSPRSGDLSVYWYQQSLDQGLQFLIQYYNGEERAKGNILERFSAQQFPDLHSELNLSSLELGDSALYFCASSVGLAGDRDTGELFFGEGSRLTVL.

CDR3 in DNA: TGTGCCAGCTCACAACCCCCCGGGGTGGGACTCGGCGATGAGCAGTTCTTC. This encodes CASSQPPGVGLGDEQFF. The rearrangement uses TRBV18 and TRBJ2-1; D might be TRBD2 (6 bases). Per germline, CDR1 KGHSH and CDR2 LQKENI. V was pared by 4 bases and J by 8 bases, with 24 bases between. CDR3 length: 17 amino acids.

J is TRBJ1-5 and V is TRBV29-1; possibly TRBD1 for D (6 bases). Germline V lookup: CDR1 SQVTM, CDR2 ANQGSEA. V gave up 1 base and J gave up 7 bases, with 11 bases separating them. CDR3 length: 13 residues. CDR3 nucleotides: TGCAGCGTTGAAGGACAGGCCGGGCAGCCCCAGCATTTT. Translated, it gives CSVEGQAGQPQHF.

The chain is built from TRBV3-1 (or the pseudogene TRBV3-2) and TRBJ2-7; 7 nucleotides agree with TRBD2. Trimming at V came to 1 base and at J to 6 bases, leaving 18 bases not matched to a gene. This CDR3 is built from 18 residues. The germline V gene encodes CDR1 LGHDT and CDR2 YNNKEL (reference sequence). CDR3 loop: CASSQAILGETSPPEQYF. Written as DNA, the CDR3 is TGTGCCAGCAGCCAAGCTATTTTGGGAGAGACTAGCCCTCCCGAGCAGTACTTC.

The V call is TRBV2, the J call TRBJ2-1, with TRBD2 identical over 11 bases. The CDR3 length is 21 residues. V lost 5 bases, J lost 4 bases, and 22 bases stayed unmatched. The germline V gene encodes CDR1 SNHLY and CDR2 FYNNEI. CDR3 DNA sequence: TGTGCCAGCAGTTCAGGTCTGGAACTAGCGGGAGTTCCTCCCCAATACAATGAGCAGTTCTTC. This codes for CASSSGLELAGVPPQYNEQFF.

In DNA form, the CDR3 reads TGTGCCAGCAGTTACTCTCGGGGAGACACTGAAGCTTTCTTT. Protein sequence: CASSYSRGDTEAFF. The chain has TRBV6-5 and TRBJ1-1; D gene unclear. V lost 0 bases and J 3 bases, leaving 8 bases between the germline ends. CDR3 length: 14 amino acids. Germline lookup yields CDR1 MNHEY and CDR2 SVGAGI.

The gene calls are TRBV29-1 and TRBJ2-7; 9 nucleotides line up with TRBD1. Germline V gene data show CDR1 as SQVTM and CDR2 as ANQGSEA. The length of the CDR3 is 12 residues. Trimming removed 4 bases from V and 6 bases from J; junction bases left unmatched: 4. DNA of the CDR3: TGCAGCGTTGGACAGGGGGGAGGCGAGCAGTACTTC. This gives the protein CSVGQGGGEQYF.

The rearrangement joins TRBV9 to TRBJ1-1; maybe TRBD1 (5 bases). Germline CDR1 and CDR2: SGDLS and YYNGEE. The V gene lost 0 bases and the J gene lost 1 base, with 13 bases spanning the gap. CDR3 size: 16 residues. The CDR3 protein is CASSVGDLGGNTEAFF. CDR3 sequence (DNA): TGTGCCAGCAGCGTAGGAGACCTGGGGGGGAACACTGAAGCTTTCTTT. Drawing the rest from reference TRBV9 and TRBJ1-1, the complete variable domain is DSGVTQTPKHLITATGQRVTLRCSPRSGDLSVYWYQQSLDQGLQFLIQYYNGEERAKGNILERFSAQQFPDLHSELNLSSLELGDSALYFCASSVGDLGGNTEAFFGQGTRLTVV.

The chain uses TRBV6-5 and TRBJ2-1; 9 bases are a match to TRBD1. Germline V gene lookup returns CDR1 MNHEY and CDR2 SVGAGI. CDR3 length equals 16 residues. V was clipped by 2 bases and J by 2 bases; unmatched bases: 4. The CDR3 reads CASSYRDREPYNEQFF. CDR3 nucleotide sequence: TGTGCCAGCAGTTACCGGGACAGGGAGCCCTACAATGAGCAGTTCTTC.

This clone was detected only once. The gene calls are TRBV24-1 and TRBJ2-1, with 11 nucleotides matching TRBD2. This CDR3 contains 19 residues. CDR1 and CDR2 from the germline V gene are KGHDR and SFDVKD. Germline trimming cut 2 bases from V and 7 bases from J; bases unmatched to any gene: 15. The DNA for the CDR3 is TGTGCCACCAGTGATTATGGACTAGCGGGTCCCAAAGGGTGGAATGAGCAGTTCTTC. It codes for CATSDYGLAGPKGWNEQFF.

The rearrangement uses TRBV2 and TRBJ2-3; 7 bases align to TRBD2. CDR3 length equals 14 residues. Losses at the gene ends were 9 bases for V and 0 bases for J; bases not matched to a gene: 6. The germline gives CDR1 SNHLY, CDR2 FYNNEI. The CDR3 region has the DNA TGTGCCAGAACCGGGGGGTCTAGCACAGATACGCAGTATTTT. Amino acids: CARTGGSSTDTQYF.

The gene calls are TRBV6-1 and TRBJ1-5; 8 positions match TRBD1. The ends lost 1 base at V and 7 bases at J; junction bases unmatched: 3. Germline assignment: CDR1 MNHNS and CDR2 SASEGT. There are 14 residues in the CDR3. Written as DNA, the CDR3 is TGTGCCAGCAGTGAAGGGACAGGGAAACAGCCCCAGCATTTT. This codes for CASSEGTGKQPQHF.